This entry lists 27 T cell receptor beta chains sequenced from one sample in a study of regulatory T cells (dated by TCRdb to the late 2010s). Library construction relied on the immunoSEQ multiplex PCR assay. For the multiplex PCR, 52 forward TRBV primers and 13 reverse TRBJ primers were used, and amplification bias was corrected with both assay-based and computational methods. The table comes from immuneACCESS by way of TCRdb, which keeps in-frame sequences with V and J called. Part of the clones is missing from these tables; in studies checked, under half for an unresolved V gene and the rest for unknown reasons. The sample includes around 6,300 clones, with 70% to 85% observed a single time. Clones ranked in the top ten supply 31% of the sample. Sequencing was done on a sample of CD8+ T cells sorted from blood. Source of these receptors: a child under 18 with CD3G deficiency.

This chain's CDR3 is CASSLSGTYEQYF. The CDR3, as DNA: TGTGCCAGCAGCTTGTCCGGGACCTACGAGCAGTACTTC. The V call is TRBV7-9, the J call TRBJ2-7, with a weak D call TRBD2 (5 bases). V lost 3 bases to trimming and J lost 2 bases, with 8 bases between them. CDR1 is SEHNR, CDR2 FQNEAQ, per germline (reference sequence). The CDR3 is 13 residues long.

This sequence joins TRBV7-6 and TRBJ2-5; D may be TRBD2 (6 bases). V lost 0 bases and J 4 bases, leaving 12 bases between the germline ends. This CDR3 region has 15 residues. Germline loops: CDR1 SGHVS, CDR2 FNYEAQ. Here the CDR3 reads CASSLAQGLVETQYF. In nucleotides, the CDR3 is TGTGCCAGCAGCTTAGCGCAGGGACTGGTAGAGACCCAGTACTTC. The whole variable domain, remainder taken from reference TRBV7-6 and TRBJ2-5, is GAGVSQSPRYKVTKRGQDVALRCDPISGHVSLYWYRQALGQGPEFLTYFNYEAQQDKSGLPNDRFSAERPEGSISTLTIQRTEQRDSAMYRCASSLAQGLVETQYFGPGTRLLVL.

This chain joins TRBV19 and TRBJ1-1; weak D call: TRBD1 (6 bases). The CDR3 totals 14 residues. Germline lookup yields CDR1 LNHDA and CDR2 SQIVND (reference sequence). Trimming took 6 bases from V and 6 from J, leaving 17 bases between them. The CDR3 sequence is CASSLGGLGAEAFF. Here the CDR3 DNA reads TGTGCCAGTAGCCTTGGGGGGCTAGGGGCTGAAGCTTTCTTT.

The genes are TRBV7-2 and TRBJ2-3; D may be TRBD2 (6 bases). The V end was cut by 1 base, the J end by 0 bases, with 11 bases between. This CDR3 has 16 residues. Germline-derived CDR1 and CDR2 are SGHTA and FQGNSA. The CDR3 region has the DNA TGTGCCAGCAGCTTAGAGGCGGGGTTAAGCACAGATACGCAGTATTTT. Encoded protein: CASSLEAGLSTDTQYF.

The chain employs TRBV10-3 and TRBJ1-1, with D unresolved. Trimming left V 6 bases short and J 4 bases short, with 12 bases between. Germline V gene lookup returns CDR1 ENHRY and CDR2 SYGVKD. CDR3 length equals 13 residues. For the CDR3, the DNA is TGTGCCATCAGGGAGGGTATTCTCACTGAAGCTTTCTTT. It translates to CAIREGILTEAFF.

The CDR3: CASSRQPPGYEQYF. The CDR3 DNA reads as TGTGCCAGCAGTAGACAGCCCCCGGGGTACGAGCAGTACTTC. This sequence joins TRBV28 and TRBJ2-7, with D possibly being TRBD1 or TRBD2 (5 bases each). Looked up from germline, CDR1 is MDHEN and CDR2 is SYDVKM. CDR3 length: 14 residues. Trimming removed 5 bases at V and 4 bases at J, with 15 bases between. The entire variable domain, with the rest obtained from reference TRBV28 and TRBJ2-7, is as follows: DVKVTQSSRYLVKRTGEKVFLECVQDMDHENMFWYRQDPGLGLRLIYFSYDVKMKEKGDIPEGYSVSREKKERFSLILESASTNQTSMYLCASSRQPPGYEQYFGPGTRLTVT.

CDR3 nucleotide sequence: TGTGCCAGCAGCCCGGGACTAGCGGGCTACAATGAGCAGTTCTTC. This codes for CASSPGLAGYNEQFF. V is TRBV7-6 and J is TRBJ2-1, with 12 bases that match TRBD2. Germline assignment: CDR1 SGHVS and CDR2 FNYEAQ. V shed 5 bases, J shed 3 bases, and the junction held 2 bases outside the gene matches. This CDR3 comprises 15 residues.

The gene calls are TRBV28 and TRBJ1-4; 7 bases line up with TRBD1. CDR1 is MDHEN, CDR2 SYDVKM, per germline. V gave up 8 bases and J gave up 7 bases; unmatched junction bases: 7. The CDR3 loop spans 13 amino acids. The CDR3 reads CASSGTALEKLFF. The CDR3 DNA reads TGTGCCAGCTCCGGGACAGCCCTTGAAAAACTGTTTTTT.

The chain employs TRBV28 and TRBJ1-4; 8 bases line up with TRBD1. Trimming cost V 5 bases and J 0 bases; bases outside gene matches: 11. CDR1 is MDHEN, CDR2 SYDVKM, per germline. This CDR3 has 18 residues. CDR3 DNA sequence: TGTGCCAGCAGTACGTACCTCAACAGGGGGGCAACTAATGAAAAACTGTTTTTT. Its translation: CASSTYLNRGATNEKLFF.

CDR3 amino acids: CASRAGGYQETQYF. CDR3 sequence (DNA): TGCGCCAGTCGAGCGGGGGGGTACCAAGAGACCCAGTACTTC. The chain couples TRBV5-1 to TRBJ2-5; 10 nucleotides agree with TRBD2. Germline CDR1 and CDR2: SGHRS and YFSETQ. This CDR3 is 14 amino acids long. Trimming at V came to 8 bases and at J to 0 bases, leaving 4 bases not matched to a gene.

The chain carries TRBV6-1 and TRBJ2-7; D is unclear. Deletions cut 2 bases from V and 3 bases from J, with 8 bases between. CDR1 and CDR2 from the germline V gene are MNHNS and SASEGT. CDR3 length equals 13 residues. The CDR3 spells CASSELTHYEQYF. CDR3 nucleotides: TGTGCCAGCAGTGAACTGACACACTACGAGCAGTACTTC.

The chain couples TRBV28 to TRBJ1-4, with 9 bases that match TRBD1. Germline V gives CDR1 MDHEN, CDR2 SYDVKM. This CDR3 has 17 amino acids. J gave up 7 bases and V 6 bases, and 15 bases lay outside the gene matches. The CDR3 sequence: CASSSPITGGVREKLFF. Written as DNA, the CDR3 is TGTGCCAGCAGCTCTCCTATCACAGGGGGCGTTCGTGAAAAACTGTTTTTT.

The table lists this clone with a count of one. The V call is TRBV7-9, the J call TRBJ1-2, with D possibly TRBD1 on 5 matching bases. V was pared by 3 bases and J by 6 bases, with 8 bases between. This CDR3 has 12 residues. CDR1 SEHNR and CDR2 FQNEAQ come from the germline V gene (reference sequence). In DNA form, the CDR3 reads TGTGCCAGCAGCTTGGGGGTGAATGGCTACACCTTC. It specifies CASSLGVNGYTF.

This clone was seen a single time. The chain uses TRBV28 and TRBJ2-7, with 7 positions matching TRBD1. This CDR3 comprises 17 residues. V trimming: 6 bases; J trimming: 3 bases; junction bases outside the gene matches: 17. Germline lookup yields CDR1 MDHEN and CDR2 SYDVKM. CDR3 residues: CASSPLNTRQGGYEQYF. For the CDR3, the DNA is TGTGCCAGCAGCCCTCTAAATACACGACAGGGTGGCTACGAGCAGTACTTC. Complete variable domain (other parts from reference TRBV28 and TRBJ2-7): DVKVTQSSRYLVKRTGEKVFLECVQDMDHENMFWYRQDPGLGLRLIYFSYDVKMKEKGDIPEGYSVSREKKERFSLILESASTNQTSMYLCASSPLNTRQGGYEQYFGPGTRLTVT.

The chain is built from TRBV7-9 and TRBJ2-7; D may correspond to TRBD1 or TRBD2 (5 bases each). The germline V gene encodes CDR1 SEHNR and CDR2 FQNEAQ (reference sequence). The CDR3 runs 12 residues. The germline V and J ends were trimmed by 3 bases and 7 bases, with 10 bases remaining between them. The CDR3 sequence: CASSFGTLEQYF. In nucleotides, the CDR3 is TGTGCCAGCAGCTTCGGGACCCTAGAGCAGTACTTC.

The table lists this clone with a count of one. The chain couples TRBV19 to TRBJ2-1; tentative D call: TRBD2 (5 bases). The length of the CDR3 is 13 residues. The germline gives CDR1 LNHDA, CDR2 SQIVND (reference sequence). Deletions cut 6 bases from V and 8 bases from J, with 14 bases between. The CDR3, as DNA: TGTGCCAGTAGCCCGTCACTAGGCTATGAGCAGTTCTTC. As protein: CASSPSLGYEQFF.

DNA for the CDR3: TGTGCCAGCAGCCCCAGGGCAGGCGAGCAGTTCTTC. Its translation: CASSPRAGEQFF. V is TRBV7-9 and J is TRBJ2-1, with a tentative D call TRBD1 (5 bases). The CDR3 runs 12 residues. V gave up 5 bases and J gave up 10 bases, with 12 bases separating them. Germline-derived CDR1 and CDR2 are SEHNR and FQNEAQ (reference sequence).

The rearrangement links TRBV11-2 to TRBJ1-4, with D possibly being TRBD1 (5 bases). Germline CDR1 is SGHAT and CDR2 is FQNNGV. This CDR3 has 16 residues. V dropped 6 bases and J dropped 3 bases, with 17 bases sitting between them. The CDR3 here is CASRSLSGGSNEKLFF. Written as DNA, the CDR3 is TGTGCCAGCAGGTCTTTGTCTGGGGGTTCTAATGAAAAACTGTTTTTT. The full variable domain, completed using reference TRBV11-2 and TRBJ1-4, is EAGVAQSPRYKIIEKRQSVAFWCNPISGHATLYWYQQILGQGPKLLIQFQNNGVVDDSQLPKDRFSAERLKGVDSTLKIQPAKLEDSAVYLCASRSLSGGSNEKLFFGSGTQLSVL.

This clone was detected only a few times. The CDR3 DNA sequence: TGTGCCAGCAGCTCCACGTATAGGGATACGCAGTATTTT. It translates to CASSSTYRDTQYF. The chain couples TRBV7-9 to TRBJ2-3; D is ambiguous. Trimming left V 4 bases short and J 6 bases short, with 11 bases between. The CDR3 extends over 13 amino acids. The germline gives CDR1 SEHNR, CDR2 FQNEAQ (reference sequence). The full variable domain, rest sourced from reference TRBV7-9 and TRBJ2-3, is DTGVSQNPRHKITKRGQNVTFRCDPISEHNRLYWYRQTLGQGPEFLTYFQNEAQLEKSRLLSDRFSAERPKGSFSTLEIQRTEQGDSAMYLCASSSTYRDTQYFGPGTRLTVL.

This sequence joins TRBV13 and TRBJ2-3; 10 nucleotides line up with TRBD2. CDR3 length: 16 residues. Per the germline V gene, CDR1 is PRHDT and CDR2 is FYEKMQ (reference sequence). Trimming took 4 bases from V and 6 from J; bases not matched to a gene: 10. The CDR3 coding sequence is TGTGCCAGCAGCTCCTCACCAGCGGGAGGGCAGGATACGCAGTATTTT. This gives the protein CASSSSPAGGQDTQYF. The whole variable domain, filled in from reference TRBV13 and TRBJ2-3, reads AAGVIQSPRHLIKEKRETATLKCYPIPRHDTVYWYQQGPGQDPQFLISFYEKMQSDKGSIPDRFSAQQFSDYHSELNMSSLELGDSALYFCASSSSPAGGQDTQYFGPGTRLTVL.

The DNA of the CDR3 is TGTGCCAGCAGTGAAGACGTTACCTACGAGCAGTACTTC. This encodes CASSEDVTYEQYF. This chain uses TRBV6-1 with TRBJ2-7, with D unclear. V lost 1 base, J lost 2 bases, and 6 bases lay in between. Germline V lookup: CDR1 MNHNS, CDR2 SASEGT. The CDR3 has 13 amino acids.

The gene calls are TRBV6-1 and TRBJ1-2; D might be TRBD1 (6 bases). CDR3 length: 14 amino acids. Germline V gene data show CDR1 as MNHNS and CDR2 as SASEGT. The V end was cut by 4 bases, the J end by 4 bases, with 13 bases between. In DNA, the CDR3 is TGTGCCAGCAGTGCCCGCGGGGGCGGCTATGGCTACACCTTC. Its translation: CASSARGGGYGYTF.

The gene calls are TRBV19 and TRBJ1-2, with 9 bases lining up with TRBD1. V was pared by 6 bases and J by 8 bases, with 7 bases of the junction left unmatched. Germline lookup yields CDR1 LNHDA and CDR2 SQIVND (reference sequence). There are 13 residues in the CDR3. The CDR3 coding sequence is TGTGCCAGTAGGCGTACAGGGGGCGACGGCTACACCTTC. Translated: CASRRTGGDGYTF.

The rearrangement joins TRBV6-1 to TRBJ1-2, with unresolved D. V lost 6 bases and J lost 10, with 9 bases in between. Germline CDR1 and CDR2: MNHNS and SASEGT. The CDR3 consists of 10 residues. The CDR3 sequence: CASSMHFYTF. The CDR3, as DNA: TGTGCCAGCAGCATGCACTTCTACACCTTC.

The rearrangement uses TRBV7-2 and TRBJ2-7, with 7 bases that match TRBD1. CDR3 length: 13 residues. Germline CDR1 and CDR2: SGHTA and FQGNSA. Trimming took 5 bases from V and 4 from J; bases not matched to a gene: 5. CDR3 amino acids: CASSRGGAYEQYF. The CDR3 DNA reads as TGTGCCAGCAGCAGAGGGGGCGCGTACGAGCAGTACTTC. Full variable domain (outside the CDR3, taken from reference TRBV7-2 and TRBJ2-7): GAGVSQSPSNKVTEKGKDVELRCDPISGHTALYWYRQSLGQGLEFLIYFQGNSAPDKSGLPSDRFSAERTGGSVSTLTIQRTQQEDSAVYLCASSRGGAYEQYFGPGTRLTVT.

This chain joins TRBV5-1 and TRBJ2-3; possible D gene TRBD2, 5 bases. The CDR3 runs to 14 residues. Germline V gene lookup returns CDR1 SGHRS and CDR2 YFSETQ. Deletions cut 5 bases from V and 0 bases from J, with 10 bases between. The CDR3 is CASRAEQSTDTQYF. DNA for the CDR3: TGCGCCAGCAGAGCGGAACAGAGCACAGATACGCAGTATTTT.

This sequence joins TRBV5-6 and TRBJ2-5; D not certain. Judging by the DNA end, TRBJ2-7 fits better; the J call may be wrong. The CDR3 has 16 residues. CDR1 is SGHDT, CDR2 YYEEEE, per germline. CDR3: CASSPPGRPSSYEQYF. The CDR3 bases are TGTGCCAGCAGCCCCCCCGGGCGGCCCAGCTCCTACGAGCAGTACTTC.